This T cell receptor beta chain was identified during a study of cytomegalovirus exposure and HLA in healthy donors. Notes on the study in general: Researchers reported in a later analysis that a missense DCLRE1C variant was tied to TCR beta V- and J-gene trimming.

Notes on this clone: Its antigen is undetermined.

PCR involved 60 Vbeta and 13 Jbeta primers. This table comes from immunoSEQ multiplex PCR, and its TCRdb copy is limited to in-frame clones, with some not included. The sample carries roughly 62,000 clones, around 77% recorded once. Trimming took off 2 bases at V and 5 bases at J, with 12 bases between the two ends. This CDR3 spans 13 amino acids. Germline V lookup: CDR1 GTSNPN, CDR2 SVGIG (reference sequence). The receptor was derived from a woman in her 40s in good health and CMV-seropositive. This rearrangement joins TRBV30 to TRBJ2-5; D ambiguous. The specimen sequenced was PBMCs. As DNA, the CDR3 is TGTGCCTGGAGTTTAAGATCACGGGAGACCCAGTACTTC. Protein product: CAWSLRSRETQYF.